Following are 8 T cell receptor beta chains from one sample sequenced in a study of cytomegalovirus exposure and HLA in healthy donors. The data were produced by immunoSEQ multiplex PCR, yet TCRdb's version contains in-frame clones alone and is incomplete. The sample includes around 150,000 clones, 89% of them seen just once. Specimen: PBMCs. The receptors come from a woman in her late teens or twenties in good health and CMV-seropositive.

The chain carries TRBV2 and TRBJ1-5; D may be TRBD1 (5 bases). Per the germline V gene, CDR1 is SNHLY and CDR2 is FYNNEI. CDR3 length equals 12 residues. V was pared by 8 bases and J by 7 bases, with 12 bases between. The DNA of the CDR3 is TGTGCCAGCCGCAGGGAGGGACAGCCCCAGCATTTT. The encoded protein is CASRREGQPQHF.

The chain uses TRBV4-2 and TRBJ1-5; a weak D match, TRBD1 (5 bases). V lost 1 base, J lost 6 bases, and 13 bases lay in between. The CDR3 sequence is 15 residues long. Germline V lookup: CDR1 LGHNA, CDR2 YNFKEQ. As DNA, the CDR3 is TGTGCCAGCAGCCAAGTAAGGTCAGGGTTTCAGCCCCAGCATTTT. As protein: CASSQVRSGFQPQHF.

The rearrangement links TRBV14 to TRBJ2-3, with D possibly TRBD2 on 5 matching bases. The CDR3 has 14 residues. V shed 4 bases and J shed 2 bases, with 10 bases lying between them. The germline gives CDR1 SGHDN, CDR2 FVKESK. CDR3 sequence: CASSRSGVTDTQYF. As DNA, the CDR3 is TGTGCCAGCAGCCGGAGCGGCGTCACAGATACGCAGTATTTT.

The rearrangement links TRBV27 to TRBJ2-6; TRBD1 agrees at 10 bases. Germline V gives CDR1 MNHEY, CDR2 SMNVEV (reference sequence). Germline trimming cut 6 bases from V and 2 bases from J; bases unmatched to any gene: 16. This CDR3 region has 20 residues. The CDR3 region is CASSTFRDRGYPAGANVLTF. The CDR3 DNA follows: TGTGCCAGCAGCACATTCCGGGACAGGGGCTACCCCGCTGGGGCCAACGTCCTGACTTTC.

As DNA, the CDR3 is TGTGCCAGCAGTGCGGGACAGGGGAGAGGGGAGACCCAGTACTTC. Translated, it gives CASSAGQGRGETQYF. This chain joins TRBV2 and TRBJ2-5; 10 bases agree with TRBD1. Germline trimming cut 4 bases from V and 5 bases from J; bases unmatched to any gene: 7. CDR1 and CDR2 from the germline V gene are SNHLY and FYNNEI. The CDR3 has 15 residues.

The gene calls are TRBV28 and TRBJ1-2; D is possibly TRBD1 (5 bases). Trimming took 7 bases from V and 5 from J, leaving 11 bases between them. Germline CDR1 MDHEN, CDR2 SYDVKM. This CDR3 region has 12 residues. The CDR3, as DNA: TGTGCCAGCATCATGCAGGGTTATGGCTACACCTTC. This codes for CASIMQGYGYTF.

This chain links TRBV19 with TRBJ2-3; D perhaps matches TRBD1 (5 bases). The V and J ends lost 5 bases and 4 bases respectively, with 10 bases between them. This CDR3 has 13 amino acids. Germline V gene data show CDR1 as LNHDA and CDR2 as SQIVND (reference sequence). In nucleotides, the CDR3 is TGTGCCAGTAGTCCTGGGGCTGCAGATACGCAGTATTTT. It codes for CASSPGAADTQYF.

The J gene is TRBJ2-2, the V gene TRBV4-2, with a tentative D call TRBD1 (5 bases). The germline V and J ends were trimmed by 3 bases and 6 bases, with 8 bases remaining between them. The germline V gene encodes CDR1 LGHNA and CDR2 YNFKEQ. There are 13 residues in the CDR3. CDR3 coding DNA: TGTGCCAGCAGCCATCCAGGGCCCGGGGAGCTGTTTTTT. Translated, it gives CASSHPGPGELFF.